Shown below are 21 T cell receptor beta chains from a single sample sequenced in a study of T cell responses to AZD1222 COVID-19 vaccine. The repertoire was sequenced with immunoSEQ multiplex PCR; TCRdb's copy has only in-frame clones and lacks some. The table records approximately 150,000 clones, over 85% of them present only once. Source: peripheral blood, taken on day 0 of AZD1222 vaccination. Receptors were obtained from an adult in good health.

The chain links TRBV11-2 to TRBJ2-2; D may be TRBD2 (5 bases). The germline V and J ends were trimmed by 4 bases and 3 bases, with 12 bases remaining between them. The CDR3 is 15 residues long. CDR1 is SGHAT, CDR2 FQNNGV, per germline. The DNA for the CDR3 is TGTGCCAGCAGCTATGAGGGCCGCGACACCGGGGAGCTGTTTTTT. It codes for CASSYEGRDTGELFF.

The genes are TRBV5-1 and TRBJ2-1; D is unresolved. Trimming took off 0 bases at V and 5 bases at J, with 6 bases between the two ends. The CDR3 loop spans 13 amino acids. Germline CDR1 is SGHRS and CDR2 is YFSETQ. DNA for the CDR3: TGCGCCAGCAGCTTGGCCTCAGACAATGAGCAGTTCTTC. Its protein product is CASSLASDNEQFF.

The rearrangement joins TRBV5-1 to TRBJ1-4; perhaps TRBD1 as D (5 bases). Germline assignment: CDR1 SGHRS and CDR2 YFSETQ. This CDR3 has 13 residues. Trimming took off 5 bases at V and 4 bases at J, with 9 bases between the two ends. DNA of the CDR3: TGCGCCAGCAGGAGACAGCATAATGAAAAACTGTTTTTT. Its translation: CASRRQHNEKLFF. Full variable domain (rest looked up from reference TRBV5-1 and TRBJ1-4): KAGVTQTPRYLIKTRGQQVTLSCSPISGHRSVSWYQQTPGQGLQFLFEYFSETQRNKGNFPGRFSGRQFSNSRSEMNVSTLELGDSALYLCASRRQHNEKLFFGSGTQLSVL.

The CDR3 nucleotides read TGTGCCAGCAGCCAAGACAGGCTAATGGAGGGCTACACCTTC. Translated: CASSQDRLMEGYTF. The V gene is TRBV3-1 (or the pseudogene TRBV3-2), the J gene TRBJ1-2; no definite D call. V gave up 0 bases and J gave up 8 bases, with 13 bases separating them. Germline assignment: CDR1 LGHDT and CDR2 YNNKEL (reference sequence). The CDR3 totals 14 residues.

The rearrangement links TRBV20-1 to TRBJ1-2; D remains ambiguous. The CDR3 sequence is 11 residues long. Germline lookup yields CDR1 DFQATT and CDR2 SNEGSKA (reference sequence). With 2 bases removed from V and 1 base from J, the gap between germline ends came to 2 bases. The CDR3 DNA reads TGCAGTGCTAGACTTAACTATGGCTACACCTTC. Its protein product is CSARLNYGYTF.

The rearrangement uses TRBV5-6 and TRBJ1-4; D gene unclear. The CDR3 has 15 residues. Germline CDR1 is SGHDT and CDR2 is YYEEEE. V lost 6 bases, J lost 8 bases, and 20 bases lay in between. The CDR3 DNA follows: TGTGCCAGCAACTCCCGGGGTGTATTGTACGAAAAACTGTTTTTT. This encodes CASNSRGVLYEKLFF.

The rearrangement joins TRBV3-1 (or the pseudogene TRBV3-2) to TRBJ2-5; 7 bases line up with TRBD2. V lost 1 base, J lost 3 bases, and 5 bases stayed unmatched. CDR1 LGHDT and CDR2 YNNKEL come from the germline V gene (reference sequence). The CDR3 runs 15 residues. The CDR3, as DNA: TGTGCCAGCAGCCAAGTTAGGGCGGGGGAAGAGACCCAGTACTTC. Encoded protein: CASSQVRAGEETQYF.

The V gene is TRBV7-9, the J gene TRBJ1-3; unclear D gene. Germline lookup yields CDR1 SEHNR and CDR2 FQNEAQ (reference sequence). The CDR3 spans 14 residues. V was cut by 5 bases and J by 0 bases, with 8 bases left in between. The CDR3 region has the DNA TGTGCCAGCAGCGCCTTGCACTCTGGAAACACCATATATTTT. As protein: CASSALHSGNTIYF.

The CDR3 bases are TGCAGCGTTGTGGATTCTAACTATGGCTACACCTTC. Residues: CSVVDSNYGYTF. The chain couples TRBV29-1 to TRBJ1-2; D ambiguous. Trimming pared 4 bases from V and 0 bases from J, leaving 6 bases between. The CDR3 length is 12 residues. The germline V gene encodes CDR1 SQVTM and CDR2 ANQGSEA.

The chain couples TRBV18 to TRBJ2-7, with TRBD1 identical over 9 bases. CDR3 length equals 18 residues. Germline V CDR1 and CDR2: KGHSH, LQKENI. The V segment lost 0 bases and the J segment 6 bases; nucleotides outside the gene matches: 15. This chain's CDR3 is CASSPPLKSGTGSIEQYF. CDR3 DNA: TGTGCCAGCTCACCACCGTTGAAGTCAGGGACAGGGTCGATCGAGCAGTACTTC.

V gene TRBV6-5 combines with J gene TRBJ2-1; D may be TRBD1 (5 bases). The CDR3 contains 16 residues. Germline V gene data show CDR1 as MNHEY and CDR2 as SVGAGI. The ends were cut back, 0 bases at V and 8 bases at J, with 17 bases in the middle. The CDR3 reads CASSYSLVELGHEQFF. The CDR3 nucleotides are TGTGCCAGCAGTTACTCATTAGTAGAGCTGGGGCATGAGCAGTTCTTC.

The chain is built from TRBV10-2 and TRBJ1-5; unclear D gene. The V end lost 4 bases, the J end lost 6 bases, and 13 bases lay between the germline ends. The V gene's germline CDR1 is WSHSY and CDR2 SAAADI. The CDR3 spans 14 residues. The CDR3 loop reads CASSGFPSPQPQHF. The CDR3 DNA sequence: TGCGCCAGCAGTGGGTTCCCCTCTCCTCAGCCCCAGCATTTT.

The J gene is TRBJ2-7, the V gene TRBV3-1 (or the pseudogene TRBV3-2); no clear D. The CDR3 totals 14 residues. With 1 base removed from V and 1 base from J, the gap between germline ends came to 8 bases. Germline assignment: CDR1 LGHDT and CDR2 YNNKEL (reference sequence). Here the CDR3 reads CASSQGHSSYEQYF. The DNA of the CDR3 is TGTGCCAGCAGCCAAGGACACTCGTCCTACGAGCAGTACTTC.

Here the CDR3 DNA reads TGTGCCATCAGTGAAGACAGGCCCTTCAACTATGGCTACACCTTC. It translates to CAISEDRPFNYGYTF. The chain links TRBV10-3 to TRBJ1-2, with D possibly being TRBD1 (6 bases). The ends were cut back, 3 bases at V and 2 bases at J, with 13 bases in the middle. CDR1 and CDR2 from the germline V gene are ENHRY and SYGVKD. The CDR3 spans 15 residues.

The chain employs TRBV5-1 and TRBJ1-6; weak D call: TRBD1 (5 bases). Trimming cost V 2 bases and J 7 bases, with 10 bases left between them. Germline CDR1 SGHRS, CDR2 YFSETQ. The length of the CDR3 is 14 residues. CDR3 coding DNA: TGCGCCAGCAGCTTCGAAGGACAAAATTCACCCCTCCACTTT. Protein: CASSFEGQNSPLHF. Drawing the rest from reference TRBV5-1 and TRBJ1-6, the complete variable domain is KAGVTQTPRYLIKTRGQQVTLSCSPISGHRSVSWYQQTPGQGLQFLFEYFSETQRNKGNFPGRFSGRQFSNSRSEMNVSTLELGDSALYLCASSFEGQNSPLHFGNGTRLTVT.

This chain links TRBV10-3 with TRBJ2-7; D may correspond to TRBD1 or TRBD2 (5 bases each). Trimming removed 3 bases at V and 0 bases at J, with 15 bases between. The CDR3 totals 16 residues. Germline V CDR1 and CDR2: ENHRY, SYGVKD. For the CDR3, the DNA is TGTGCCATCAGTGACTTGGGGAAGGGGAGCTCCTACGAGCAGTACTTC. Translating it yields CAISDLGKGSSYEQYF.

The genes are TRBV30 and TRBJ2-3; D perhaps matches TRBD1 (5 bases). Per the germline V gene, CDR1 is GTSNPN and CDR2 is SVGIG (reference sequence). The CDR3 sequence is 17 residues long. V dropped 0 bases and J dropped 3 bases, with 19 bases sitting between them. Written as DNA, the CDR3 is TGTGCCTGGAGTGTATTATTAGCAGGGCGTGCGACAGATACGCAGTATTTT. Translating gives CAWSVLLAGRATDTQYF.

This sequence joins TRBV7-2 and TRBJ1-3; possibly TRBD1 for D (5 bases). Germline loops: CDR1 SGHTA, CDR2 FQGNSA. V was pared by 5 bases and J by 8 bases, with 19 bases between. This CDR3 comprises 15 residues. CDR3 bases: TGTGCCAGCAGCCCCCCCCGTGGAGGGACGGACACCATATATTTT. This translates into CASSPPRGGTDTIYF.

The J gene is TRBJ2-2, the V gene TRBV6-2 or TRBV6-3; D is possibly TRBD2 (5 bases). Germline V gene sequence: CDR1 MNHEY, CDR2 SVGEGT. The V gene lost 0 bases and the J gene lost 8 bases, with 10 bases spanning the gap. This CDR3 has 14 residues. The CDR3 region is CASSYSRRGGELFF. The DNA of the CDR3 is TGTGCCAGCAGTTACTCCCGCCGAGGGGGGGAGCTGTTTTTT.

The V call is TRBV4-2, the J call TRBJ1-1; 7 bases map to TRBD1. CDR1 and CDR2 from the germline V gene are LGHNA and YNFKEQ. The CDR3 consists of 14 residues. The trim removed 5 bases at V and 5 bases at J, leaving 8 bases unmatched. The CDR3 spells CASSSDRRGTEAFF. The CDR3 coding sequence is TGTGCCAGCAGCTCGGACAGGAGAGGGACTGAAGCTTTCTTT.

The gene calls are TRBV9 and TRBJ2-1, with 8 bases matching TRBD2. Trimming removed 5 bases from V and 3 bases from J; junction bases left unmatched: 4. The V gene's germline CDR1 is SGDLS and CDR2 YYNGEE. The CDR3 is 14 residues long. The CDR3 nucleotides are TGTGCCAGCAGTCGGGAGGGCAACTACAATGAGCAGTTCTTC. This encodes CASSREGNYNEQFF.